The rows below give T cell receptor beta chains drawn from one sample of a study of blood T cell repertoires in COVID-19. This table comes from immunoSEQ multiplex PCR, and its TCRdb copy is limited to in-frame clones, with some not included. The table shows 200,000 to 250,000 clones, with roughly 88% occurring only once. Sequencing input: PBMCs or T cells enriched from blood (not recorded which). Receptors originate from a woman aged 25-40 years who had been exposed to COVID-19. Each CDR3 is given without its conserved first and last residue.

j_call v_call cdr3_aa
TRBJ1-2 TRBV9 ASSVTDGLSYGYT
TRBJ1-2 TRBV30 AWSEGWDFGYT
TRBJ2-1 TRBV5-1 ASSKRSSWQF
TRBJ1-6 TRBV28 ASGQGVHNSPLH
TRBJ1-1 TRBV19 ASSSIRQGALSLLNTEAF
TRBJ1-6 TRBV6-5 ASRGTGVNSPLH
TRBJ1-5 TRBV4-1 ASSQSRDQPQH
TRBJ1-1 TRBV29-1 SARYRGLNTEAF
TRBJ2-7 TRBV19 ASNPSGGEQY
TRBJ1-1 TRBV6-5 ASSRTGANTEAF
TRBJ2-7 TRBV11-2 ASSPSTPGTLDTYEQY
TRBJ2-2 TRBV5-1 ASSLGGRVRTGELF
TRBJ2-7 TRBV15 ATSRDGYEQY
TRBJ1-1 TRBV19 ASIRTGGDTEAF
TRBJ1-6 TRBV5-5 ASSLSPAGVDSPLH
TRBJ2-2 TRBV27 ASSLIFGGNTGELF
TRBJ2-7 TRBV5-4 ASRSTTSGGYEQY
TRBJ2-1 TRBV14 ASSQDPGGSSDEQF
TRBJ1-1 TRBV12-5 ASGLVAGVGTEAF
TRBJ2-5 TRBV28 ASSATGVRETQY
TRBJ2-1 TRBV15 ATSSTDRIGVYNEQF
TRBJ1-6 TRBV28 ASSLNRGNSPLH
TRBJ2-7 TRBV28 ASSWVELAEQY
TRBJ2-5 TRBV9 ASSVGGTKETQY
TRBJ1-2 TRBV12-3/TRBV12-4 ASTWRGYGYT
TRBJ1-2 TRBV11-2 ASSRNRQDYGYT
TRBJ1-2 TRBV2 ARSEEGGGIGGYT
TRBJ2-5 TRBV9 ASSVTGSQETQY
TRBJ2-1 TRBV5-5 ASSPHLGLAGDTHEQF
TRBJ1-2 TRBV25-1 ASSDRKDRGPSRGGYT
TRBJ2-1 TRBV7-9 ASSLGGQGANNEQF
TRBJ2-7 TRBV5-5 ASSLRAGVYEQY
TRBJ1-2 TRBV3-1/TRBV3-2 ASSQEWGHMGGYT
TRBJ1-2 TRBV12-3/TRBV12-4 ASNRGFSYGYT
TRBJ1-1 TRBV29-1 SVAGSFEAF
TRBJ2-2 TRBV9 ASSKSRGIGELF
TRBJ2-2 TRBV5-1 ASSLATTTNTGELF
TRBJ2-1 TRBV27 ASSRTPVGGEQF
TRBJ2-3 TRBV6-4 ASSGPSGSSDTQY
TRBJ1-2 TRBV12-3/TRBV12-4 ATSGGRGYGYT
TRBJ1-1 TRBV19 ASRETGYSPTAF
TRBJ2-3 TRBV2 ASGRLGIGADTQY
TRBJ2-1 TRBV15 ATSRKRTDYNEQF
TRBJ2-5 TRBV28 ASSLFRDQETQY
TRBJ2-1 TRBV7-2 ASSHRGVEQF
TRBJ2-5 TRBV12-5 ASGFHETQY
TRBJ2-1 TRBV11-2 ASSPLAGGPGEQF
TRBJ2-5 TRBV28 ASSPATGKETQY
TRBJ1-2 TRBV2 ASSPDRGDYGYT